The clone carrying this TCR beta chain was seen a handful of times. This CDR3 is 15 amino acids long. CDR1 is GTSNPN, CDR2 SVGIG, per germline (reference sequence). V gave up 0 bases and J gave up 2 bases, with 10 bases separating them. Sequenced by immunoSEQ multiplex PCR; TCRdb stores in-frame clones only, minus some. The table has more than 2,500 clones, around a fifth seen once. Regarding treatment: randomized to nivolumab then ipilimumab (arm A) or the reverse (arm B). These data come from a study of sequential checkpoint blockade in melanoma. Study summary: Maintenance nivolumab came after either treatment sequence. DNA from some 84 pretreatment tumor samples underwent TCRβ immunosequencing. Matched biopsies came pretreatment and at week 13 for about 24 patients.

This material consisted of tumor tissue (inferred from file names), taken from a patient given nivolumab and ipilimumab in sequence. This clonotype was obtained from a human donor with melanoma. The rearrangement links TRBV30 to TRBJ1-4; D possibly corresponds to TRBD1 (6 bases). The CDR3 protein is CAWSVERGTNEKLFF. The CDR3 region has the DNA TGTGCCTGGAGTGTTGAGAGGGGGACTAATGAAAAACTGTTTTTT.